These 25 T cell receptor beta chains originate from one sample sequenced in a study of blood T cell repertoires in COVID-19. The assay was immunoSEQ multiplex PCR, and TCRdb's table has in-frame clones only and misses some. Among about 160,000 clones listed, over 85% were seen once. Sequencing was done on a sample of peripheral blood. These TCRs come from a woman between 45 and 65 years old with acute or convalescent COVID-19.

The chain combines TRBV2 with TRBJ2-1, with 12 nucleotides matching TRBD2. V shed 5 bases and J 14 bases; nucleotides not matched to a gene: 13. The germline gives CDR1 SNHLY, CDR2 FYNNEI. The CDR3 has 15 residues. The CDR3 DNA sequence: TGTGCCAGCAGTCCCCGGACTAGCGGGGCCCCTTATGAGTTCTTC. It encodes CASSPRTSGAPYEFF.

The chain is built from TRBV7-3 and TRBJ1-4; D is ambiguous. CDR3 size: 14 residues. Trimming took 8 bases from V and 7 from J, leaving 17 bases between them. Germline loops: CDR1 SGHTA, CDR2 FQGTGA. The CDR3 reads CASLPFEACEKLFF. The DNA of the CDR3 is TGTGCCAGCCTTCCTTTCGAGGCCTGTGAAAAACTGTTTTTT.

This clone was observed once. This rearrangement joins TRBV2 to TRBJ2-1, with a weak D call TRBD1 (6 bases). V shed 6 bases and J shed 3 bases, with 12 bases lying between them. The germline gives CDR1 SNHLY, CDR2 FYNNEI. The CDR3 runs 14 residues. This CDR3 is CASRPPQGYNEQFF. In DNA form, the CDR3 reads TGTGCCAGCAGGCCACCACAGGGCTACAATGAGCAGTTCTTC.

This clone was picked up a small number of times. This rearrangement joins TRBV7-9 to TRBJ1-2; D is unclear. Germline V gene data show CDR1 as SEHNR and CDR2 as FQNEAQ (reference sequence). The CDR3 is 13 residues long. V was shortened by 5 bases and J by 7 bases, with 14 bases between the two germline ends. The DNA of the CDR3 is TGTGCCAGCAGCGGACTCCTTGGGGTTGGCTACACCTTC. Encoded protein: CASSGLLGVGYTF.

The chain carries TRBV7-2 and TRBJ2-1, with D uncertain. The ends were cut back, 5 bases at V and 2 bases at J, with 13 bases in the middle. Germline V gives CDR1 SGHTA, CDR2 FQGNSA. The length of the CDR3 is 15 residues. Here the CDR3 DNA reads TGTGCCAGCAGCCCTAACGGAGAGGCCTACAATGAGCAGTTCTTC. Translating gives CASSPNGEAYNEQFF.

This chain links TRBV12-3 or TRBV12-4 with TRBJ2-1; D might be TRBD2 (5 bases). V shed 3 bases and J shed 8 bases, with 5 bases lying between them. The CDR3 is 11 amino acids. The CDR3 nucleotides are TGTGCCAGCAGTTTGAGGGATGAGCAGTTCTTC. It codes for CASSLRDEQFF.

The chain is built from TRBV19 and TRBJ1-4, with unresolved D. Per germline, CDR1 LNHDA and CDR2 SQIVND (reference sequence). The germline V and J ends were trimmed by 11 bases and 7 bases, with 17 bases remaining between them. The CDR3 runs 13 residues. Here the CDR3 DNA reads TGTGCCTCCAAGCACGCGGCGGGTGAAAAACTGTTTTTT. Its protein product is CASKHAAGEKLFF.

The V gene is TRBV6-1, the J gene TRBJ2-5; D might be TRBD1 (6 bases). Trimming left V 0 bases short and J 6 bases short, with 14 bases between. The CDR3 has 15 amino acids. The V gene's germline CDR1 is MNHNS and CDR2 SASEGT. This CDR3 is CASSEARTGWKTQYF. The CDR3 DNA is TGTGCCAGCAGTGAAGCCAGAACAGGGTGGAAGACCCAGTACTTC.

The chain links TRBV19 to TRBJ2-1, with D possibly matching TRBD2 (6 bases). V was pared by 8 bases and J by 0 bases, with 17 bases between. CDR1 and CDR2 (germline): LNHDA, SQIVND (reference sequence). This CDR3 comprises 16 residues. Here the CDR3 DNA reads TGTGCCAGTCAAGCGGCGGGGTCGAGCTCCTACAATGAGCAGTTCTTC. It is translated as CASQAAGSSSYNEQFF.

This CDR3 reads CATSVGGGTGNEKLFF. The CDR3 DNA sequence: TGTGCCACCAGCGTCGGCGGGGGGACAGGGAATGAAAAACTGTTTTTT. The chain has TRBV15 and TRBJ1-4, with 9 bases matching TRBD1. This CDR3 spans 16 amino acids. With V trimmed by 5 bases and J by 5 bases, 9 bases remained unmatched. Looked up from germline, CDR1 is LNHNV and CDR2 is YYDKDF (reference sequence).

The chain has TRBV6-5 and TRBJ2-1; 8 nucleotides line up with TRBD2. This CDR3 contains 15 residues. The germline V gene encodes CDR1 MNHEY and CDR2 SVGAGI. Trimming removed 10 bases from V and 2 bases from J; junction bases left unmatched: 10. The CDR3: CATYPGLGPYNEQFF. In DNA, the CDR3 is TGTGCCACCTACCCGGGACTAGGGCCCTACAATGAGCAGTTCTTC.

This rearrangement joins TRBV2 to TRBJ2-1; D ambiguous. CDR3 length equals 12 residues. Trimming removed 7 bases at V and 15 bases at J, with 19 bases between. The germline V gene has CDR1 SNHLY and CDR2 FYNNEI. CDR3 in amino acids: CASTLLGVQRFF. The CDR3 nucleotides are TGTGCCAGCACCCTCCTAGGCGTCCAGCGGTTCTTC.

This chain connects TRBV5-4 to TRBJ2-7, with 8 bases matching TRBD1. The ends lost 3 bases at V and 3 bases at J; junction bases unmatched: 5. The germline V gene has CDR1 SGHNT and CDR2 YYREEE (reference sequence). This CDR3 contains 14 residues. The CDR3 DNA reads TGTGCCAGCAGCTCAGGGGGCATCTTCTACGAGCAGTACTTC. Protein sequence: CASSSGGIFYEQYF.

This chain links TRBV6-1 with TRBJ1-5; D ambiguous. The CDR3 length is 13 residues. V shed 3 bases and J shed 4 bases, with 7 bases lying between them. Germline V gene lookup returns CDR1 MNHNS and CDR2 SASEGT. This CDR3 is CASSETGNQPQHF. In nucleotides, the CDR3 is TGTGCCAGCAGTGAGACGGGAAATCAGCCCCAGCATTTT.

The genes are TRBV19 and TRBJ1-1; D is unresolved. V was trimmed by 9 bases and J by 1 base, leaving 12 bases between them. The CDR3 covers 13 residues. CDR1 and CDR2 from the germline V gene are LNHDA and SQIVND (reference sequence). The CDR3 nucleotides read TGTGCCAGCAGAGCCTCGGGGAACACTGAAGCTTTCTTT. Its protein product is CASRASGNTEAFF.

This chain connects TRBV7-6 to TRBJ1-4, with a possible D match to TRBD1 (5 bases). The CDR3 is 15 residues long. Trimming took 3 bases from V and 8 from J, leaving 16 bases between them. In germline, CDR1 is SGHVS, CDR2 FNYEAQ. As DNA, the CDR3 is TGTGCCAGCAGCTTCCGCGGGGGGGACTACGAAAAACTGTTTTTT. Protein sequence: CASSFRGGDYEKLFF.

The genes are TRBV2 and TRBJ2-1; D ambiguous. The germline gives CDR1 SNHLY, CDR2 FYNNEI. The length of the CDR3 is 12 residues. The germline V and J ends were trimmed by 2 bases and 10 bases, with 9 bases remaining between them. This CDR3 reads CASSENAEEQFF. CDR3 DNA: TGTGCCAGCAGTGAAAATGCGGAGGAGCAGTTCTTC.

The chain couples TRBV28 to TRBJ1-3, with D unclear. V dropped 2 bases and J dropped 3 bases, with 11 bases sitting between them. This CDR3 contains 15 residues. Germline V gene data show CDR1 as MDHEN and CDR2 as SYDVKM. DNA of the CDR3: TGTGCCAGCAGTTTAGGTGGCCTTGGTGGAAACACCATATATTTT. Translated: CASSLGGLGGNTIYF.

The table lists this clone with a few counts. V usage is TRBV29-1 and J usage is TRBJ1-1; D ambiguous. Germline CDR1 and CDR2: SQVTM and ANQGSEA. The CDR3 is 13 residues long. Trimming removed 7 bases at V and 1 base at J, with 13 bases between. The CDR3 coding sequence is TGCAGCGCCGCGAGGTCTTCGAACACTGAAGCTTTCTTT. It codes for CSAARSSNTEAFF.

The chain is built from TRBV3-1 (or the pseudogene TRBV3-2) and TRBJ2-7, with TRBD2 matching 8 bases. J gave up 3 bases and V 4 bases, and 2 bases lay outside the gene matches. Germline V lookup: CDR1 LGHDT, CDR2 YNNKEL (reference sequence). CDR3 length: 13 residues. CDR3 DNA: TGTGCCAGCAGCCGAGCGGGGGTCTACGAGCAGTACTTC. Translating it yields CASSRAGVYEQYF.

The genes are TRBV20-1 and TRBJ1-4; 7 bases line up with TRBD1. Unmatched junction bases numbered 9, after V lost 3 bases and J lost 8 bases. CDR1 is DFQATT, CDR2 SNEGSKA, per germline (reference sequence). The CDR3 has 14 amino acids. The DNA of the CDR3 is TGCAGTGCTAGTAAAGACAGGGTGGGGGAAAAACTGTTTTTT. This codes for CSASKDRVGEKLFF.

This sequence joins TRBV9 and TRBJ2-1, with 11 bases matching TRBD2. CDR1 SGDLS and CDR2 YYNGEE come from the germline V gene. V gave up 4 bases and J gave up 6 bases; unmatched junction bases: 9. The CDR3 runs to 16 residues. CDR3 DNA: TGTGCCAGCAGCCTCCCCCTAGCGGGAGGATCCAATGAGCAGTTCTTC. Residues: CASSLPLAGGSNEQFF.

The chain joins TRBV5-6 to TRBJ1-5; perhaps TRBD1 as D (6 bases). CDR3 length: 14 amino acids. Trimming shortened V by 4 bases and J by 8 bases, and 16 bases separated the two germline ends. Germline V CDR1 and CDR2: SGHDT, YYEEEE. The DNA of the CDR3 is TGTGCCAGCAGCCTTGGGGACATTAAGGAGCCCCAGCATTTT. It encodes CASSLGDIKEPQHF.

This chain uses TRBV6-2 or TRBV6-3 with TRBJ1-5, with D unresolved. The CDR3 consists of 14 residues. Germline V gives CDR1 MNHEY, CDR2 SVGEGT. Between the trimmed V and J ends, which lost 2 bases and 7 bases, there was a span of 12 bases. The CDR3 is CASSYVGVEQPQHF. The DNA for the CDR3 is TGTGCCAGCAGTTACGTGGGAGTAGAGCAGCCCCAGCATTTT.

V gene TRBV19 combines with J gene TRBJ2-2; D may be TRBD1 (6 bases). Germline CDR1 LNHDA, CDR2 SQIVND (reference sequence). This CDR3 is 13 amino acids long. V lost 8 bases and J 0 bases, leaving 7 bases between the germline ends. CDR3: CASRTANTGELFF. The CDR3 DNA sequence: TGTGCCAGTCGGACAGCGAACACCGGGGAGCTGTTTTTT. The full variable domain, completed using reference TRBV19 and TRBJ2-2, is DGGITQSPKYLFRKEGQNVTLSCEQNLNHDAMYWYRQDPGQGLRLIYYSQIVNDFQKGDIAEGYSVSREKKESFPLTVTSAQKNPTAFYLCASRTANTGELFFGEGSRLTVL.